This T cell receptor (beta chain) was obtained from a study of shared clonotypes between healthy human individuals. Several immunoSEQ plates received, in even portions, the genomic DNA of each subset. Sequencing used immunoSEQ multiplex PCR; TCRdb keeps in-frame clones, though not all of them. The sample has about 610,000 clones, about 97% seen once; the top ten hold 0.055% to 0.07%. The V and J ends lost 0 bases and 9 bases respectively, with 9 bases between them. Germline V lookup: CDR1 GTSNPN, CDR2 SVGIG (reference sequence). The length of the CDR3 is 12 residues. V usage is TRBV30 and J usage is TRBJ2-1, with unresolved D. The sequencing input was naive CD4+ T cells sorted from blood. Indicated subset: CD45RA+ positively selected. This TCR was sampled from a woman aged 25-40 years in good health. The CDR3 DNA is TGTGCCTGGAGTGTGGGTTTCGGTGAGCAGTTCTTC. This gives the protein CAWSVGFGEQFF.